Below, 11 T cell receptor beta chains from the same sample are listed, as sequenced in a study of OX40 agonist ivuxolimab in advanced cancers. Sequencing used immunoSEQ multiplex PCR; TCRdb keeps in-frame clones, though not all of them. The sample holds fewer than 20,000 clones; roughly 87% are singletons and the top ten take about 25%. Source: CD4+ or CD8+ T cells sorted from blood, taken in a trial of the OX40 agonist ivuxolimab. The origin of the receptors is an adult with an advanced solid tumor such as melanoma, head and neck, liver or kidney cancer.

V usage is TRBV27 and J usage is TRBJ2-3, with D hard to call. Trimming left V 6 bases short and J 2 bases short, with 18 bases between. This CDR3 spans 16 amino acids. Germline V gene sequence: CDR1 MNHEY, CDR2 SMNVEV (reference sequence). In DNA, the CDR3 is TGTGCCAGCAGCCCGGGCGTGGTTCGTAACACAGATACGCAGTATTTT. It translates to CASSPGVVRNTDTQYF.

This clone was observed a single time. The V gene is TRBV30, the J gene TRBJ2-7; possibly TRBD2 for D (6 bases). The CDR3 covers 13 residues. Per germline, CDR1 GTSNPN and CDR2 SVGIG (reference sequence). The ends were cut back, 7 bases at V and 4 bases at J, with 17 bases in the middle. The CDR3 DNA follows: TGTGCCTCTACACGGTCGGGGGTGTACGAGCAGTACTTC. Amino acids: CASTRSGVYEQYF.

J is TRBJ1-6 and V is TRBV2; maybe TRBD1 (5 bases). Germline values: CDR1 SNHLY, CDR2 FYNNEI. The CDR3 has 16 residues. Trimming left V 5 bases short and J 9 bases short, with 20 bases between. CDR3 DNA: TGTGCCAGCAGTCCTTGGGTCGGGCAGGGCGGTTCACCCCTCCACTTT. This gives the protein CASSPWVGQGGSPLHF.

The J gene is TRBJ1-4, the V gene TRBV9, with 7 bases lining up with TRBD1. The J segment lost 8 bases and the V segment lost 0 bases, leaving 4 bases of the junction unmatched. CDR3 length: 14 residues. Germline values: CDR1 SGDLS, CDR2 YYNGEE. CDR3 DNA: TGTGCCAGCAGCGTAGCAGGGGGAAACGAAAAACTGTTTTTT. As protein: CASSVAGGNEKLFF.

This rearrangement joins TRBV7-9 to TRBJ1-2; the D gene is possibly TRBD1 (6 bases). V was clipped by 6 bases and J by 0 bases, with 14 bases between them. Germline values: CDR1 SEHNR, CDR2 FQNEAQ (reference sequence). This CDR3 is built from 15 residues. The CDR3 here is CASSSIGGANYGYTF. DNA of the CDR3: TGTGCCAGCAGTTCAATAGGGGGAGCTAACTATGGCTACACCTTC.

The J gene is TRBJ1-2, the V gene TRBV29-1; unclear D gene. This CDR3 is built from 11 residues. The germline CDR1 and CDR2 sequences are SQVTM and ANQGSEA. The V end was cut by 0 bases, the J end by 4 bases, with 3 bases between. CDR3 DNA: TGCAGCGTTGAAGACGGCTATGGCTACACCTTC. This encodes CSVEDGYGYTF. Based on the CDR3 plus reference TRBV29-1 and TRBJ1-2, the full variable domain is SAVISQKPSRDICQRGTSLTIQCQVDSQVTMMFWYRQQPGQSLTLIATANQGSEATYESGFVIDKFPISRPNLTFSTLTVSNMSPEDSSIYLCSVEDGYGYTFGSGTRLTVV.

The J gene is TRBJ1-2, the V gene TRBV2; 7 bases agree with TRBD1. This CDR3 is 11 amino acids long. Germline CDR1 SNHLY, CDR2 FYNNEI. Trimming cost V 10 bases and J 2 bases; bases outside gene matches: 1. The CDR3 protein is CATQGNYGYTF. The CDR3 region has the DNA TGTGCCACACAGGGGAACTATGGCTACACCTTC.

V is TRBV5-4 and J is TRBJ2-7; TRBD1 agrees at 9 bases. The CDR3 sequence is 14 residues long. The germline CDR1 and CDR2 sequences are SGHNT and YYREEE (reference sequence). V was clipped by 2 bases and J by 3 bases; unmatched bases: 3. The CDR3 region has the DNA TGTGCCAGCAGCTTTGGGACAGGGTTCTACGAGCAGTACTTC. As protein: CASSFGTGFYEQYF.

The CDR3 nucleotides read TGTGCCAGCAGCTTAGAGGGCGGGGGGGAAGAGACCCAGTACTTC. Translating gives CASSLEGGGEETQYF. The chain uses TRBV11-2 and TRBJ2-5; 9 bases map to TRBD2. The germline gives CDR1 SGHAT, CDR2 FQNNGV. The CDR3 has 15 amino acids. Trimming took 0 bases from V and 3 from J; bases not matched to a gene: 2.

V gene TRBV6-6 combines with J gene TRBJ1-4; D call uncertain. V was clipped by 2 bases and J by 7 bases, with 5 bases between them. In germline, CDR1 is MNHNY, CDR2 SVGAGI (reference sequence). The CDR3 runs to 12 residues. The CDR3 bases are TGTGCCAGCAGTTACGACCCTGAAAAACTGTTTTTT. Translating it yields CASSYDPEKLFF.

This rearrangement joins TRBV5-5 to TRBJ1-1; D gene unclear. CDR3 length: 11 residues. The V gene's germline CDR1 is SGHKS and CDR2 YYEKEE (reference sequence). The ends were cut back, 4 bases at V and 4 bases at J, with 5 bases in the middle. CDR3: CASSLSTEAFF. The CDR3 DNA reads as TGTGCCAGCAGCCTCAGCACTGAAGCTTTCTTT. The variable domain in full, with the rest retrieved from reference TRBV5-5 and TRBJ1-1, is DAGVTQSPTHLIKTRGQQVTLRCSPISGHKSVSWYQQVLGQGPQFIFQYYEKEERGRGNFPDRFSARQFPNYSSELNVNALLLGDSALYLCASSLSTEAFFGQGTRLTVV.